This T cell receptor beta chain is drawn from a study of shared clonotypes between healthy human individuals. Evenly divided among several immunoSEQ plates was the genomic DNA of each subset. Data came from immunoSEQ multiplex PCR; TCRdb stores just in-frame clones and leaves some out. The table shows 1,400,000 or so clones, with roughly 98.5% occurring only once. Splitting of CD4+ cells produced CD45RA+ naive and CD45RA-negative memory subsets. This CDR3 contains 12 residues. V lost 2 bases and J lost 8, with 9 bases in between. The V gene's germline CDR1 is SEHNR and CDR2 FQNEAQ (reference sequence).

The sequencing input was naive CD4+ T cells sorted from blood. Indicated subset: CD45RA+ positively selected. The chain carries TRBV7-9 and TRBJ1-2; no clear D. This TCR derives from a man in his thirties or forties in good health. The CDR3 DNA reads TGTGCCAGCAGCTTAAATGAGAGAGGCTACACCTTC. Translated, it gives CASSLNERGYTF.